What follows is one T cell receptor beta chain and its context. This sample stems from a study of cytomegalovirus exposure and HLA in healthy donors. PCR involved 60 Vbeta and 13 Jbeta primers. The repertoire was sequenced with immunoSEQ multiplex PCR; TCRdb's copy has only in-frame clones and lacks some. The table records 240,000 or so clones, about 81% of them present only once. The clonotype was recovered from a woman aged 35 to 49 in good health and CMV-seropositive. Sample: PBMCs.

DNA of the CDR3: TGTGCCAGCAGTATAGTGGCAGGGCCCTACGAGCAGTACTTC. Protein sequence: CASSIVAGPYEQYF. The rearrangement links TRBV11-2 to TRBJ2-7; tentatively, D is TRBD1 (5 bases). The germline gives CDR1 SGHAT, CDR2 FQNNGV. This CDR3 has 14 residues. Trimming stripped 6 bases from V and 2 bases from J, with 14 bases between.